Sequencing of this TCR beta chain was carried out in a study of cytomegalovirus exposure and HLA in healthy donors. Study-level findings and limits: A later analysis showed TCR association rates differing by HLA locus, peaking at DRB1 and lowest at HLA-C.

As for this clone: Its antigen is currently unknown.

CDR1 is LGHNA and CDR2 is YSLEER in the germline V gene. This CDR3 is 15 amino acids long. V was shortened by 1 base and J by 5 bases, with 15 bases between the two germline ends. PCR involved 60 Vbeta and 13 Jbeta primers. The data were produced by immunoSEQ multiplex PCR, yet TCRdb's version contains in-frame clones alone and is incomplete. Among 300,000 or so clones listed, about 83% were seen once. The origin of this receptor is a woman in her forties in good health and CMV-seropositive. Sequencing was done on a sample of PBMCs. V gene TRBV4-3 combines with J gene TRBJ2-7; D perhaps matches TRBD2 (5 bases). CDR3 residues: CASSQGRDESDEQYF. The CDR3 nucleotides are TGCGCCAGCAGCCAAGGACGGGATGAATCAGACGAGCAGTACTTC.